The 20 T cell receptor beta chains below come from one sample, sequenced in a study of T cells in Graves' hyperthyroidism and ophthalmopathy. It was RNA transcripts that yielded the amplified TCR beta CDR3 regions. First-round RT-PCR targeting the TCR CDR3 was performed with the HTBI primer set. Each CDR3 protein gets one entry after TCRdb re-called the multiplex PCR reads with MiXCR. The sample has about 560,000 distinct CDR3 sequences, approximately 15% seen once; the top ten hold 18%. The sequenced sample was blood. All receptors come from a woman aged 18-35 years with Graves' hyperthyroidism.

The DNA of the CDR3 is TGCAGTGCCACCGGGACTAGCGGGAGTCGGTCCTACGAGCAGTACTTC. Translation gives CSATGTSGSRSYEQYF. The chain links TRBV20-1 to TRBJ2-7; 14 nucleotides align to TRBD2. Germline loops: CDR1 DFQATT, CDR2 SNEGSKA (reference sequence). V was clipped by 6 bases and J by 1 base; unmatched bases: 8. The CDR3 is 16 residues long.

This clonotype was seen only a few times. The J gene is TRBJ1-2, the V gene TRBV5-1; 9 bases fit TRBD1. The V gene end was trimmed by 3 bases and the J gene end by 4 bases; junction bases not matched to a gene: 10. The germline CDR1 and CDR2 sequences are SGHRS and YFSETQ. The CDR3 runs 16 residues. The CDR3 coding sequence is TGCGCCAGCAGCTCTGAACCGGGACAGGGTGTCTATGGCTACACCTTC. This codes for CASSSEPGQGVYGYTF.

This clonotype was seen more than once but under ten times. The chain combines TRBV20-1 with TRBJ1-5; no clear D. The ends were cut back, 3 bases at V and 0 bases at J, with 15 bases in the middle. This CDR3 has 16 residues. Per germline, CDR1 DFQATT and CDR2 SNEGSKA (reference sequence). CDR3 bases: TGCAGTGCTAGTGGGTTGGAGGGAATTAGCAATCAGCCCCAGCATTTT. Its translation is CSASGLEGISNQPQHF.

This clonotype was counted between two and nine times. This chain connects TRBV20-1 to TRBJ1-5; 8 nucleotides line up with TRBD1. The V segment lost 0 bases and the J segment 7 bases; nucleotides outside the gene matches: 8. The CDR3 has 15 amino acids. Germline CDR1 DFQATT, CDR2 SNEGSKA (reference sequence). In nucleotides, the CDR3 is TGCAGTGCTAGAGATTGGCAGGGGGCTCGGCAGCCCCAGCATTTT. This encodes CSARDWQGARQPQHF.

The chain combines TRBV12-3 or TRBV12-4 with TRBJ2-3, with TRBD2 matching 9 bases. V dropped 0 bases and J dropped 2; count of bases not matched to a gene: 3. The CDR3 has 16 residues. CDR3 nucleotide sequence: TGTGCCAGCAGTTTAGCTAGCGGGGGCCTCACAGATACGCAGTATTTT. This gives the protein CASSLASGGLTDTQYF.

The rearrangement links TRBV28 to TRBJ1-4; possibly TRBD1 for D (5 bases). V lost 2 bases, J lost 8 bases, and 15 bases lay in between. CDR3 length: 15 residues. Germline CDR1 and CDR2: MDHEN and SYDVKM. CDR3 in DNA: TGTGCCAGCAGTTTAATCGACAGCCTGAGGGAAAAACTGTTTTTT. Encoded protein: CASSLIDSLREKLFF.

V is TRBV4-3 and J is TRBJ2-5, with TRBD2 matching 7 bases. The CDR3 runs 14 residues. V trimming: 0 bases; J trimming: 5 bases; junction bases outside the gene matches: 3. Germline V CDR1 and CDR2: LGHNA, YSLEER. The chain's CDR3 is CASSQDGGGETQYF. The CDR3, as DNA: TGCGCCAGCAGCCAAGACGGGGGAGGGGAGACCCAGTACTTC.

This clonotype was observed a handful of times. The chain is built from TRBV7-9 and TRBJ2-1, with 9 bases that match TRBD2. CDR3 length: 15 amino acids. After removal of 4 bases from V and 4 bases from J, the junction contained 5 bases not matched to a gene. The germline gives CDR1 SEHNR, CDR2 FQNEAQ (reference sequence). DNA for the CDR3: TGTGCCAGCAGCTCCGGCGGGAGGGGATACAATGAGCAGTTCTTC. Translating it yields CASSSGGRGYNEQFF.

This clonotype was detected many times. The chain carries TRBV7-2 and TRBJ2-1; the D gene is possibly TRBD2 (5 bases). This CDR3 spans 18 amino acids. Germline lookup yields CDR1 SGHTA and CDR2 FQGNSA. The V end lost 1 base, the J end lost 5 bases, and 21 bases lay between the germline ends. The CDR3 here is CASSLVPGGRATHNEQFF. CDR3 nucleotide sequence: TGTGCCAGCAGCTTAGTTCCAGGCGGGCGGGCCACCCACAATGAGCAGTTCTTC.

This clonotype has ten or more counts. This chain joins TRBV28 and TRBJ2-1, with 12 bases identical to TRBD2. After removal of 3 bases from V and 8 bases from J, the junction contained 8 bases not matched to a gene. The CDR3 sequence is 16 residues long. Per germline, CDR1 MDHEN and CDR2 SYDVKM. The CDR3 reads CASSFKTSGSRYEQFF. CDR3 bases: TGTGCCAGCAGTTTTAAGACTAGCGGGAGTCGCTATGAGCAGTTCTTC. Using reference TRBV28 and TRBJ2-1 for the parts outside the CDR3, the full variable domain is DVKVTQSSRYLVKRTGEKVFLECVQDMDHENMFWYRQDPGLGLRLIYFSYDVKMKEKGDIPEGYSVSREKKERFSLILESASTNQTSMYLCASSFKTSGSRYEQFFGPGTRLTVL.

CDR3 sequence: CASSPLTGGDTDTQYF. CDR3 coding DNA: TGTGCCAGCTCACCACTGACAGGGGGGGACACAGATACGCAGTATTTT. The V gene is TRBV18, the J gene TRBJ2-3; 9 bases are a match to TRBD1. The CDR3 is 16 amino acids. CDR1 and CDR2 from the germline V gene are KGHSH and LQKENI. V was pared by 1 base and J by 2 bases, with 4 bases of the junction left unmatched. Looking up the rest from reference TRBV18 and TRBJ2-3 gives the full variable domain: NAGVMQNPRHLVRRRGQEARLRCSPMKGHSHVYWYRQLPEEGLKFMVYLQKENIIDESGMPKERFSAEFPKEGPSILRIQQVVRGDSAAYFCASSPLTGGDTDTQYFGPGTRLTVL.

This clonotype was counted a few times. This chain uses TRBV10-2 with TRBJ1-6; D possibly corresponds to TRBD1 (6 bases). CDR1 WSHSY and CDR2 SAAADI come from the germline V gene. V lost 4 bases and J 2 bases, leaving 12 bases between the germline ends. This CDR3 has 16 residues. CDR3 DNA: TGCGCCAGCAGTGGGGCACAGGGCGCCTATAATTCACCCCTCCACTTT. It codes for CASSGAQGAYNSPLHF.

The chain couples TRBV27 to TRBJ2-3; 7 bases line up with TRBD2. This CDR3 spans 14 amino acids. J was trimmed by 4 bases and V by 6 bases; bases with no gene match: 7. CDR1 is MNHEY and CDR2 is SMNVEV in the germline V gene (reference sequence). The CDR3 nucleotides read TGTGCCAGCAGGCTACTGGGGGGGGCAGATACGCAGTATTTT. Residues: CASRLLGGADTQYF.

This clonotype showed up many times. The CDR3 loop is CASSDRTGGSDTQYF. The CDR3, as DNA: TGTGCCAGCAGTGATCGGACAGGGGGCTCAGATACGCAGTATTTT. This chain joins TRBV6-1 and TRBJ2-3; 11 bases line up with TRBD1. V shed 3 bases, J shed 4 bases, and the junction held 3 bases outside the gene matches. The CDR3 is 15 residues long. Germline loops: CDR1 MNHNS, CDR2 SASEGT.

The table lists this clonotype with a few counts. This chain joins TRBV6-1 and TRBJ1-5; D is unclear. CDR1 MNHNS and CDR2 SASEGT come from the germline V gene. V was cut by 8 bases and J by 4 bases, with 6 bases left in between. CDR3 length: 11 amino acids. The CDR3 DNA reads as TGTGCCAGCGGTACGAATCAGCCCCAGCATTTT. This translates into CASGTNQPQHF.

This clonotype showed up many times. The gene calls are TRBV6-5 and TRBJ1-1; D is uncertain. Germline loops: CDR1 MNHEY, CDR2 SVGAGI. V lost 0 bases to trimming and J lost 1 base, with 6 bases between them. The CDR3 is 14 residues long. This CDR3 is CASSYSMGNTEAFF. The CDR3 nucleotides read TGTGCCAGCAGTTACTCGATGGGGAACACTGAAGCTTTCTTT.

This clonotype was observed a few times. This chain links TRBV24-1 with TRBJ2-1; 8 bases are shared with TRBD2. J was trimmed by 6 bases and V by 9 bases; bases with no gene match: 0. This CDR3 is built from 11 residues. Germline assignment: CDR1 KGHDR and CDR2 SFDVKD. CDR3 coding DNA: TGTGCCACCGCGGGAGGCAATGAGCAGTTCTTC. This sequence encodes CATAGGNEQFF.

This clonotype was counted between two and nine times. V is TRBV4-3 and J is TRBJ2-7, with a tentative D call TRBD2 (7 bases). Per the germline V gene, CDR1 is LGHNA and CDR2 is YSLEER. Trimming removed 0 bases from V and 2 bases from J, with 11 bases in between. This CDR3 has 15 residues. The CDR3 nucleotides are TGCGCCAGCAGCCAAGATCTCGGGGGGCCCTACGAGCAGTACTTC. Residues: CASSQDLGGPYEQYF.

On this clonotype itself: Since a much larger clone is just one base distant, this may be a read error. This sequence joins TRBV7-6 and TRBJ2-7; TRBD2 aligns across 14 bases. The CDR3 is 16 amino acids. Germline V gives CDR1 SGHVS, CDR2 FNYEAQ. The CDR3 DNA is TGTGCCAGCAGCCCGACTAGCGGGAGGGACTCCTACGAGCAGTGCTTC. Protein: CASSPTSGRDSYEQCF.

CDR3 residues: CASSFDGTGNYEQYF. Written as DNA, the CDR3 is TGTGCCAGCAGCTTTGATGGGACAGGGAACTACGAGCAGTACTTC. This chain links TRBV7-2 with TRBJ2-7; 9 bases align to TRBD1. With V trimmed by 3 bases and J by 3 bases, 6 bases remained unmatched. Looked up from germline, CDR1 is SGHTA and CDR2 is FQGNSA. This CDR3 comprises 15 residues.